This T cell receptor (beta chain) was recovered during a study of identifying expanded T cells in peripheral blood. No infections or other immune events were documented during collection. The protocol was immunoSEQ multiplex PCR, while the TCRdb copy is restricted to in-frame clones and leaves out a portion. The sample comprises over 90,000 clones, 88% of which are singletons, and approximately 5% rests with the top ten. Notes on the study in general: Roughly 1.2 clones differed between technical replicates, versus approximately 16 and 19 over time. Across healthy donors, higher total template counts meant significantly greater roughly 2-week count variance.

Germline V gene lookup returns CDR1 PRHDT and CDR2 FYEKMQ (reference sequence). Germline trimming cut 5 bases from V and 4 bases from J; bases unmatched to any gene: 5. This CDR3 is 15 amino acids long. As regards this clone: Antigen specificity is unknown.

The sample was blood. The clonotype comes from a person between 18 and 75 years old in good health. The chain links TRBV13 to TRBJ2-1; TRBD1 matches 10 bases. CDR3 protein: CASSPGTGVYNEQFF. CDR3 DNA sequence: TGTGCCAGCAGCCCCGGGACAGGGGTTTACAATGAGCAGTTCTTC.